This T cell receptor (beta chain) was sequenced during a study of T-cell reconstitution after alpha-beta-depleted transplantation in children (dated by TCRdb to 2016 to 2017). A note on the overall study: Using TCR repertoire profiling, the study quantitatively followed how T-cell immune reconstitution unfolded in children after TCRalphabeta/CD19-depleted allogeneic hematopoietic cell transplantation.

The CDR3 has 14 amino acids, counting the end cysteine and phenylalanine. The kept DNA is CDR3 alone, 42 bases in frame from the first base. Unmatched junction bases come to 6, with V trimmed by 5 bases and J by 3 bases. CDR1 and CDR2, looked up from the germline V gene (reference sequence), are DFQATT and SNEGSKA. This clonotype was seen more than once but under ten times. It lacks a known antigen. Base quality data are lacking; no much larger clone is found one base away. Preparation of the library involved PCR. TCRdb records Illumina HiSeq 2500 as the sequencer. Molecular barcoding was employed in the preparation of TCR libraries, with unique molecular identifiers being used to normalize TCRbeta repertoire quantification. TCRdb trimmed the raw reads at Q25, called clones with MiXCR and kept productive beta chains. Duplicate CDR3 protein sequences are folded into a single record with the most common DNA and genes. Recorded for this sample are some 500,000 distinct CDR3 sequences; approximately 29% of them occurred a single time. More than 2% of the sample lies in the top ten.

The clonotype comes from a human donor who donated a stem cell graft to a child with aplastic anemia. This chain is built from TRBV20-1 and TRBJ2-3, with 9 bases aligning to TRBD2. Source: PBMCs from the stem cell graft donor, taken from the stem cell graft. The sequenced DNA: TGCAGTGCTCCTAGCGGGGCGAATACAGATACGCAGTATTTT. This gives the protein CSAPSGANTDTQYF.